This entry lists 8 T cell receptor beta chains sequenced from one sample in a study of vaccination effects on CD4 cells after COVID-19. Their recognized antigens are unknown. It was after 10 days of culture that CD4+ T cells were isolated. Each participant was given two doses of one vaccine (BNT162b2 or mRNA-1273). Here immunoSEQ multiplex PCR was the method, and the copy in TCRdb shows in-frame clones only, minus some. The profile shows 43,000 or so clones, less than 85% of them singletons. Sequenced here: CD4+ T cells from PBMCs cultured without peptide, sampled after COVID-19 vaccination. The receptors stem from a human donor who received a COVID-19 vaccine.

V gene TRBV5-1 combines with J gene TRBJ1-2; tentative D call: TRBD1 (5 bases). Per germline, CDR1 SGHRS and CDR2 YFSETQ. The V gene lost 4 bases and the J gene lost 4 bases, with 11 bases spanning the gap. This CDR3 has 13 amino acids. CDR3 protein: CASSIGESYGYTF. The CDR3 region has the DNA TGCGCCAGCAGCATAGGGGAGAGCTATGGCTACACCTTC.

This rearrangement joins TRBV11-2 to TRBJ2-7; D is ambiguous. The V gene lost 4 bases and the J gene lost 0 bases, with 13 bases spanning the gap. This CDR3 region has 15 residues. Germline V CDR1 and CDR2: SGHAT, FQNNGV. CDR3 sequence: CASSSFETTSYEQYF. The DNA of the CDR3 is TGTGCCAGCAGCTCTTTTGAGACCACCTCCTACGAGCAGTACTTC.

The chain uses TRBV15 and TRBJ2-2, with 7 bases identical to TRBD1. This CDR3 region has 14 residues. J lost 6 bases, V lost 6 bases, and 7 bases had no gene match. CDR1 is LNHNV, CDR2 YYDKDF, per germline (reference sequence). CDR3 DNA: TGTGCCACCAGAGGGGGACAGTCCGCCGGGGAGCTGTTTTTT. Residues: CATRGGQSAGELFF. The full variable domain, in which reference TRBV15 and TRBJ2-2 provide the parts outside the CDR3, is DAMVIQNPRYQVTQFGKPVTLSCSQTLNHNVMYWYQQKSSQAPKLLFHYYDKDFNNEADTPDNFQSRRPNTSFCFLDIRSPGLGDTAMYLCATRGGQSAGELFFGEGSRLTVL.

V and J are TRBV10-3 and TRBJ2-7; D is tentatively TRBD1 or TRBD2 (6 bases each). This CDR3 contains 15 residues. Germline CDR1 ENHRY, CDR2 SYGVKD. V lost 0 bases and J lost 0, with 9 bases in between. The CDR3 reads CAISESGGPSYEQYF. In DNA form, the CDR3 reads TGTGCCATCAGTGAGTCGGGGGGCCCCTCCTACGAGCAGTACTTC.

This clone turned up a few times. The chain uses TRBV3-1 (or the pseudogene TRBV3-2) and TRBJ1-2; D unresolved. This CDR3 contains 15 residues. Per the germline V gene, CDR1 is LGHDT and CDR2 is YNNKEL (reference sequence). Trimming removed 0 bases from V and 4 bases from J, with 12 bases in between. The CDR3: CASSQEVRRPYGYTF. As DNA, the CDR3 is TGTGCCAGCAGCCAAGAAGTTCGGCGCCCCTATGGCTACACCTTC.

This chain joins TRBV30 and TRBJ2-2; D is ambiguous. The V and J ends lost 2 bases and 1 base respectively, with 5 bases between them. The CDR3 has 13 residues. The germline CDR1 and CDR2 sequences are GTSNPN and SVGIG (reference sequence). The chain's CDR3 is CAWSRLNTGELFF. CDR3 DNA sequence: TGTGCCTGGAGTCGGCTGAACACCGGGGAGCTGTTTTTT.

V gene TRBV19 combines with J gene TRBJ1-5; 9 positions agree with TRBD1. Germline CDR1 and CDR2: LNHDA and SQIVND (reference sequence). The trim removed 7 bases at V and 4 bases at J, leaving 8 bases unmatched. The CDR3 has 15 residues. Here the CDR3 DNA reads TGTGCCAGTAACGCAATGGGACAGGGAAATCAGCCCCAGCATTTT. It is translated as CASNAMGQGNQPQHF.

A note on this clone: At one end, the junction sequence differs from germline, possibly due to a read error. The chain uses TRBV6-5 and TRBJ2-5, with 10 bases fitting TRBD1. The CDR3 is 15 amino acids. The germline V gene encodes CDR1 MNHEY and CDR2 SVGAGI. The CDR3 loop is CASSPVDRGRGVVDF. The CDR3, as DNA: TGTGCCAGCAGTCCCGTTGACAGGGGGCGGGGGGTGGTGGACTTC.